This entry is about one TCR beta chain. The antigen remains undetermined. The entry originates in a study of T cells after yellow fever vaccination. Study background: The authors prepared low-cell-number fractions using SMART-Seq v4 Ultra Low Input.

Study observations and caveats: Few clonotypes appeared in both CD4 and CD8 compartments. The secondary response showed a weaker magnitude and a faster peak, day 5 versus 15.

TCRdb called the 5' RACE reads again in MiXCR, with one record for every CDR3 protein. The repertoire has under 300,000 distinct CDR3 sequences, roughly 13% of them found once; the top ten carry around 0.55%. After removal of 5 bases from V and 9 bases from J, the junction contained 13 bases not matched to a gene. The CDR3 contains 16 residues. Per the germline V gene, CDR1 is MNHEY and CDR2 is SVGAGI. The sequencing here drew on CD4+ T cells sorted from PBMCs, taken 45 days after the yellow fever booster vaccination. This chain connects TRBV6-5 to TRBJ2-7; TRBD2 matches at 13 bases. This sequence was found in a man aged 30 to 39 who received the YFV17D yellow fever vaccine. CDR3 sequence (DNA): TGTGCCAGCAGTCACCAAAGGACTAGCGGGAGACTTGTGCAGTACTTC. It specifies CASSHQRTSGRLVQYF.